The clone carrying this T cell receptor (beta chain) came up a few times. What it binds is unknown. This sample was included in a study of T cell repertoires in cytomegalovirus infection. About the research overall: Recently identified HLA-C-restricted CMV epitopes were used, and well-studied HLA-B-restricted CMV epitopes were used as well. Public signatures in TCR beta pointed to CMV infection and matching HLA type.

Study findings and constraints: Ex vivo, HLA-C-restricted CMV-specific TCR beta clonotypes prevailed over the rest of the response. Summed public TCR beta family frequency identified CMV carriers bearing the relevant HLA.

From the reads, TCRdb called clonotypes with MiXCR, one entry per CDR3 protein. The table has about 830,000 distinct CDR3 sequences, approximately 32% seen once. The sequence came from a human donor in good health (CMV status not recorded). Some clones in this sample may be carry-over from other donors' samples. The material sequenced was cultured CD8+ T cells from PBMCs, taken from culture after CMV antigen stimulation.

The CDR3: CATSSSGGGLFLNEQFF. DNA of the CDR3: TGTGCCACCAGCAGTTCGGGCGGGGGGTTATTTCTCAATGAGCAGTTCTTC. The rearrangement joins TRBV15 to TRBJ2-1; TRBD2 matches at 8 bases. The CDR3 length is 17 residues. Germline-derived CDR1 and CDR2 are LNHNV and YYDKDF (reference sequence). V lost 3 bases and J lost 6; bases outside the gene matches: 13.